Sequencing of this T cell receptor beta chain was carried out in a study of blood T cell repertoires in COVID-19 (dated by TCRdb to 2018 to 2021). In terms of the full investigation: Samples from collaborators originated in the United States, Italy and Spain and spanned both the acute and convalescent phases of COVID-19. The dataset comprised deeply sampled blood TCRbeta repertoires from subjects exposed to, actively infected with, or recovered from COVID-19. Where available, HLA class I and class II types were taken from metadata supplied by the sample provider and were not determined by assay-based typing. Sample metadata almost always included a de-identified subject ID, COVID-19 status, age in years and sex. The repertoires were made available in a free public database intended to serve as a resource for research on the immune response to SARS-CoV-2. The prospective study material was composed of cDNA or gDNA derived from T cells, B-cell-depleted T cells, or PBMCs. Samples came from the ongoing ImmuneRACE study (first 160 participants) plus 1,254 subjects from 6 global collaborators.

In regard to this clone: Its antigen specificity is not known. Per-base qualities were not stored, and no clone one base away is much larger.

Each collaborating institution followed its own protocols to collect whole blood in K2EDTA tubes. For TCRbeta analysis, collaborator samples were shipped as frozen whole blood, as isolated PBMCs, or as DNA extracted from either sample type. Findings and caveats that apply to the study as a whole: The amount of clinical and demographic metadata varied by source and participant and was provided uncurated.

From the cysteine up to the phenylalanine, the CDR3 has a length of 14 residues. The retained sequence is limited to the CDR3, 42 bases, with the frame set at the first base. Trimming takes 2 bases from V and 0 bases from J, and the germline ends sit 7 bases apart. The germline V gene gives CDR1 as KGHSH and CDR2 as LQKENI. The immunoSEQ Assay, a bias-controlled multiplex PCR, was used to amplify TCRbeta CDR3 regions from genomic DNA. Turning to the authors' computational methods: Nucleated cell counts per sample were estimated from amplification of reference gene primers within the assay. To quantify the absolute abundance of each unique TCRbeta CDR3 rearrangement, sequence reads were collapsed and filtered. For each sample, productive Simpson clonality was calculated as the square root of Simpson's diversity index over productive rearrangements. TCRdb's version of the immuneACCESS table is confined to in-frame rearrangements and falls short of the full clone set. An unresolved V gene accounts for under half of the shortfall where checked; the remainder is of unknown origin. V and J calls and clone size are as listed in that table; D and trimming were resolved from the DNA. For this sample the table gives about 140,000 clones, of which roughly four fifths were detected only once. The ten largest clones represent more than 3.5% of the sample.

Recombination joined TRBV18 with TRBJ1-1; matching of 6 bases hints at TRBD1 as the D gene. This clonotype originated in an elderly woman with active or convalescent COVID-19. The sequenced sample consisted of peripheral blood. This receptor has the CDR3 CASSPRGMNTEAFF. The DNA sequence reads TGTGCCAGCTCACCAAGGGGGATGAACACTGAAGCTTTCTTT.